This T cell receptor beta chain was found in a study of CD8+ T cells in alopecia areata. Extracted from the samples, RNA was reverse transcribed into cDNA to serve as the sequencing template. The assay was immunoSEQ multiplex PCR, and TCRdb's table has in-frame clones only and misses some. Altogether tens of thousands of clones are present, approximately 96% being singletons, with the ten largest covering 20% to 30%. CDR3 length equals 16 residues. Trimming left V 5 bases short and J 2 bases short, with 13 bases between. The germline gives CDR1 PRHDT, CDR2 FYEKMQ (reference sequence). The sequences come from CD8+ T cells sorted from blood, collected at week 0. The receptor's source is a human donor with alopecia areata. The genes are TRBV13 and TRBJ1-6; maybe TRBD1 (6 bases). In nucleotides, the CDR3 is TGTGCCAGCAGCACACAGGGTACTGCCTATAATTCACCCCTCCACTTT. The encoded protein is CASSTQGTAYNSPLHF.